The next 12 T cell receptor beta chains were all read from a single sample in a study of blood T cell repertoires in COVID-19. The repertoire was sequenced with immunoSEQ multiplex PCR; TCRdb's copy has only in-frame clones and lacks some. The data hold roughly 300,000 clones, with 92% observed a single time. Sequencing input: PBMCs or T cells enriched from blood (not recorded which). Receptors originate from a woman between 25 and 40 years old who had recovered from COVID-19.

The rearrangement uses TRBV20-1 and TRBJ1-6, with D tentatively TRBD1 (6 bases). There are 12 residues in the CDR3. Germline CDR1 DFQATT, CDR2 SNEGSKA (reference sequence). Trimming removed 3 bases from V and 15 bases from J, with 15 bases in between. This CDR3 is CSASLGAGSLHF. Written as DNA, the CDR3 is TGCAGTGCTAGTCTGGGGGCAGGGAGCCTCCACTTT.

The chain uses TRBV11-3 and TRBJ2-7; 7 nucleotides agree with TRBD1. The CDR3 contains 14 residues. Trimming removed 4 bases from V and 8 bases from J; junction bases left unmatched: 11. Germline V gives CDR1 SGHNT, CDR2 YENEEA. The CDR3 sequence is CASSSRGYRGQQYF. The CDR3 DNA reads as TGTGCCAGCAGCTCTAGAGGCTACAGGGGACAGCAGTACTTC.

V gene TRBV6-5 combines with J gene TRBJ2-7; perhaps TRBD1 as D (5 bases). Looked up from germline, CDR1 is MNHEY and CDR2 is SVGAGI. Trimming stripped 5 bases from V and 5 bases from J, with 16 bases between. The CDR3 covers 14 residues. CDR3 amino acids: CASSKDMREHEQYF. The CDR3 DNA sequence: TGTGCCAGCAGTAAGGACATGCGTGAGCACGAGCAGTACTTC.

The CDR3 bases are TGCAGCGTTGCGGGGAGCGACACCGGGGAGCTGTTTTTT. Protein: CSVAGSDTGELFF. The chain joins TRBV29-1 to TRBJ2-2; a weak D match, TRBD2 (5 bases). This CDR3 spans 13 amino acids. Looked up from germline, CDR1 is SQVTM and CDR2 is ANQGSEA. Trimming shortened V by 4 bases and J by 3 bases, and 9 bases separated the two germline ends.

Written as DNA, the CDR3 is TGTGCCACCAGGCGAGGAATAGGTGAAAAACTGTTTTTT. Residues: CATRRGIGEKLFF. The rearrangement uses TRBV28 and TRBJ1-4; D gene ambiguous. Trimming took off 10 bases at V and 7 bases at J, with 16 bases between the two ends. Germline lookup yields CDR1 MDHEN and CDR2 SYDVKM. The CDR3 has 13 residues.

This chain joins TRBV2 and TRBJ2-3; D is perhaps TRBD2 (6 bases). Trimming took off 5 bases at V and 2 bases at J, with 14 bases between the two ends. This CDR3 is built from 15 residues. CDR1 is SNHLY, CDR2 FYNNEI, per germline. The CDR3 here is CASSNLGLLTDTQYF. The DNA for the CDR3 is TGTGCCAGCAGTAATTTGGGACTCCTCACAGATACGCAGTATTTT.

The chain joins TRBV29-1 to TRBJ1-1; 8 bases match TRBD1. The CDR3 extends over 13 amino acids. The J segment lost 1 base and the V segment lost 7 bases, leaving 5 bases of the junction unmatched. The germline V gene has CDR1 SQVTM and CDR2 ANQGSEA. The CDR3: CSATGQANTEAFF. In DNA, the CDR3 is TGCAGCGCTACGGGACAGGCGAACACTGAAGCTTTCTTT.

The genes are TRBV28 and TRBJ2-7; 11 positions match TRBD2. The germline CDR1 and CDR2 sequences are MDHEN and SYDVKM. This CDR3 contains 16 residues. Trimming removed 5 bases from V and 0 bases from J; junction bases left unmatched: 6. The CDR3 is CASSPVAGGGSYEQYF. The DNA of the CDR3 is TGTGCCAGCAGTCCTGTAGCGGGGGGGGGCTCCTACGAGCAGTACTTC.

Of note for this clone: Other DNA variants within this sample encode the same CDR3. V usage is TRBV28 and J usage is TRBJ1-5, with D unresolved. The germline CDR1 and CDR2 sequences are MDHEN and SYDVKM. V lost 4 bases and J lost 0, with 7 bases in between. The CDR3 has 14 amino acids. The CDR3 nucleotides read TGTGCCAGCAGTTCCCACTATAGCAATCAGCCCCAGCATTTT. Encoded protein: CASSSHYSNQPQHF.

The V and J genes are TRBV19 and TRBJ2-7; TRBD1 matches 7 bases. J was trimmed by 4 bases and V by 4 bases; bases with no gene match: 4. Germline V gene data show CDR1 as LNHDA and CDR2 as SQIVND (reference sequence). The CDR3 is 13 residues long. Written as DNA, the CDR3 is TGTGCCAGTAGTACCACACAGGGGTACGAGCAGTACTTC. It encodes CASSTTQGYEQYF.

J is TRBJ2-2 and V is TRBV7-2; perhaps TRBD1 as D (6 bases). Germline V gene sequence: CDR1 SGHTA, CDR2 FQGNSA. This CDR3 contains 14 residues. V was cut by 2 bases and J by 4 bases, with 8 bases left in between. As DNA, the CDR3 is TGTGCCAGCAGCTTAAGAGGGGGCACCGGGGAGCTGTTTTTT. Residues: CASSLRGGTGELFF.

The CDR3, as DNA: TGCGCCAGCAGCTTGGCAGGGGGAGGTGGCTACACCTTC. It codes for CASSLAGGGGYTF. V is TRBV5-1 and J is TRBJ1-2, with 7 bases identical to TRBD1. Germline lookup yields CDR1 SGHRS and CDR2 YFSETQ. The CDR3 covers 13 residues. Trimming took 0 bases from V and 7 from J; bases not matched to a gene: 3.